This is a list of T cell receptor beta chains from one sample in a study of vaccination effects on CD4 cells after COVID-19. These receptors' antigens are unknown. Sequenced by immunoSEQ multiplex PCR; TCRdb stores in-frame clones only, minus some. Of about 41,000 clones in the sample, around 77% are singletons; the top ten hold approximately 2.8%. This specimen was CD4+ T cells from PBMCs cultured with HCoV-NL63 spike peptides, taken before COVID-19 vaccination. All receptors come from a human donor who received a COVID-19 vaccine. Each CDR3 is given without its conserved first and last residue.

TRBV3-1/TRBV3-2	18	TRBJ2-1	ASSPPGTSGGARFGNEQF
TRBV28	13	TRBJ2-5	ASSRGGGGQETQY
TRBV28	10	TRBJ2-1	ASGQVYNEQF
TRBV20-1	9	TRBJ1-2	SASDGYGYT
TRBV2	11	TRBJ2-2	ASVAGGSGELF
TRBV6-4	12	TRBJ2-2	ASSSKLDTGELF
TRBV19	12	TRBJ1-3	ASSISRAGNTIY
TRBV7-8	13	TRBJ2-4	ASSFTTGGPHIQY
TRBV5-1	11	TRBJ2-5	ASTRGTQETQY
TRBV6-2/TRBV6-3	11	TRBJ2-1	ASSSLFYNEQF
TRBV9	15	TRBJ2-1	ASSVGNSDRAYNEQF
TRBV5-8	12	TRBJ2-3	ASSRTANTDTQY
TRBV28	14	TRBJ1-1	ASVNRVSSMNTEAF
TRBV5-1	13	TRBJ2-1	ASTIRDGSYNEQF
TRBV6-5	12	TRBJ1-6	ASRRTGTEKVLH
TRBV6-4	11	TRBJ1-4	ASNDRGQEKLF
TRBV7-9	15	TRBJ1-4	ASSPHRGGTTNEKLF
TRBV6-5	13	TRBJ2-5	ATARGGGPQETQY
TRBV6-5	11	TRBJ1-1	ASRDFWNTEAF
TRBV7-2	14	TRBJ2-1	ASSYAGTGSYNEQF
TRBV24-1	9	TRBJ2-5	ATSGGRTQY
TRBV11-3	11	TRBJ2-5	ASSWTGGGTQY
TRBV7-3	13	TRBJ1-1	ASSLNPGPNTEAF
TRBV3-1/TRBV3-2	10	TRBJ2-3	AFSREGDTQY
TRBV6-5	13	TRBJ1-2	ASSHTGQGNYGYT
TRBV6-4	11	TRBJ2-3	ASRPHREDTQY
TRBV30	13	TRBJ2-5	AWSWRKPLGEAQY
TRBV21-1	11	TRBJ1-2	ASSKWGRYGYT
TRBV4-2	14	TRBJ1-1	ASSPTLRGEGPEAF
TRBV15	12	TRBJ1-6	ATSKGQLDSPLH
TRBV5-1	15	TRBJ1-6	ASSLLAQDSYNSPLH
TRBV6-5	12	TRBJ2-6	ASSTGSGANVLT
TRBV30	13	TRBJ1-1	AWSVVGRGATEAF
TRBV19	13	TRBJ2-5	ASSQGQGSWETQY
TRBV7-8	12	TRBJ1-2	ASSLARGTYGYT
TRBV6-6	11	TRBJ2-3	ASSRDATDTQY
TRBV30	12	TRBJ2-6	AWSGPSGANVLT
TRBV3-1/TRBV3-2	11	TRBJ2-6	ASRPSGANVLT
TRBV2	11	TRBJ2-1	ASSAGQGFSQF
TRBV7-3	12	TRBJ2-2	ASSLSGGTGELF
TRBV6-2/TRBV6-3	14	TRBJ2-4	ASSYCSRLEKNIQY
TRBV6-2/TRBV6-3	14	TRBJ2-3	ASSYDHRGATDTQY
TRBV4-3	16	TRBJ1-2	ASSLMIGGQQFNYGYT
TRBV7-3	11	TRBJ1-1	ASSVQGYTEAF
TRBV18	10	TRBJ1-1	ASSPQDTEAF
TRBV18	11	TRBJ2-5	ASSPVSQETQY
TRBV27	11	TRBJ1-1	ASSFQGGTEAF
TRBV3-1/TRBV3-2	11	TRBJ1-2	ASSQLGPDGYT
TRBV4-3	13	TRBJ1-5	ASSQDPTPGGPQH
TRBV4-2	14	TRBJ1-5	ASSQEGTGPAGTQH
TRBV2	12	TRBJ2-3	ASKPTGAADTQY
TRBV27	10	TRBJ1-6	ASSLGDSPLH
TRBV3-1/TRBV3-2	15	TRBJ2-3	ASSQDPTWGGKDTQY